This T cell receptor (beta chain) was found in a study of cytomegalovirus exposure and HLA in healthy donors. Trimming removed 4 bases from V and 8 bases from J; junction bases left unmatched: 9. The CDR3 is made up of 15 amino acids. Germline V gene sequence: CDR1 MDHEN, CDR2 SYDVKM. Findings of the study overall: Earlier analysis yielded a pattern in which most TCR beta V segments were productive about 90% or about 30% of the time. Follow-up analysis later connected one missense variant in DCLRE1C with trimming of TCR beta V- and J-genes.

The PCR employed 60 Vbeta primers together with 13 Jbeta primers. Repertoires were generated with immunoSEQ multiplex PCR, while TCRdb's copy carries only in-frame clones and drops some. The sample records approximately 150,000 clones, roughly 9.4% being singletons. Details on this clone: Its specificity is unknown.

The chain uses TRBV28 and TRBJ1-4; 8 nucleotides match TRBD1. The TCR was taken from a male donor in good health and CMV-seronegative. The specimen was PBMCs. In DNA form, the CDR3 reads TGTGCCAGCAGTTCCCCGACAGGGGTTCCAGAAAAACTGTTTTTT. It yields the protein CASSSPTGVPEKLFF.